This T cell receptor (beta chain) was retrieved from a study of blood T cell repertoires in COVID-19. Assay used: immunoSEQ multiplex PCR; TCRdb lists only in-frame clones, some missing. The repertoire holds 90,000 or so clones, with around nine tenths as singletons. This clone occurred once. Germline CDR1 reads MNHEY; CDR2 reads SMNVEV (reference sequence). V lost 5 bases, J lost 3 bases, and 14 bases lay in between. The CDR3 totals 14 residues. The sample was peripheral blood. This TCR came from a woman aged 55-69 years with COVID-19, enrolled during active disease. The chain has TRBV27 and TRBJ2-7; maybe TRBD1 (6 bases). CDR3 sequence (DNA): TGTGCCAGCAGTACAACCGGGACAAACTACGAGCAGTACTTC. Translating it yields CASSTTGTNYEQYF.